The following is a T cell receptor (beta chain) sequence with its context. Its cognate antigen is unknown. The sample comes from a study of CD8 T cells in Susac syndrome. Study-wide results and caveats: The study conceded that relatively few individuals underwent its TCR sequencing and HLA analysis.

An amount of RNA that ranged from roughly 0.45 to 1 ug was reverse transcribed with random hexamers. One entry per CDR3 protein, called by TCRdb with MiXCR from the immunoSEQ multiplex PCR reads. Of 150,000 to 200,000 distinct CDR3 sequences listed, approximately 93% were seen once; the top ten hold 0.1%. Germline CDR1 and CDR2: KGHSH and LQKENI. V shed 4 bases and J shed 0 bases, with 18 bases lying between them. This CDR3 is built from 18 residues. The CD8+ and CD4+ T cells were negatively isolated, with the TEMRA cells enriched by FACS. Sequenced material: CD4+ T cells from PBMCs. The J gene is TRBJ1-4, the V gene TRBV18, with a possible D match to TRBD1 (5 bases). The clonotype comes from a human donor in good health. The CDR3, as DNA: TGTGCCAGCTCACGATACCCTCAGGGCCCAACAACTAATGAAAAACTGTTTTTT. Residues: CASSRYPQGPTTNEKLFF.